This T cell receptor beta chain was sequenced in a study of CD8+CD57+ T cells in acquired aplastic anemia (dated by TCRdb to 2017 to 2018). Some background on the complete study: DNA extracted from sorted CD4+ and CD8+ cells had a mean of approximately 3 ug, with a range of roughly 0.19 to 27.4 ug. Healthy donor samples averaged around 10 million reads for CD4+ and around 12 million for CD8+ cells. What the research found in general, with its limitations: Between patients and healthy controls, no significant difference in CD8+ Simpson's diversity was found (P=0.060). Around 28 CD8+ CDR3 sequences were found to be shared between patients and controls, but these sequences appeared to be highly expressed in patients and within the immunodominant clones of the patients.

Profiling of TCR beta VDJ combinations and CDR3 sequences used genomic DNA as the template. An Illumina HiSeq 2000 was used for TCR repertoire sequencing. The paper's data handling went like this. TRBV/TRBJ rearrangement plots, CDR3 size and DJ length profiles, and Simpson's diversity index were used to evaluate the repertoires. The immunodominant clone was defined as the most abundant DNA sequence in deep sequencing data. CDR3 amino acid sequences were checked for sharing across subjects and were also compared against the VDJdb database and published repertoires. TCRdb reran the public reads through fastp at Q25 and MiXCR, keeping productive beta chains. Each entry merges the rows of one CDR3 protein and shows their most common DNA and genes. TCRdb assigned the V and J calls; the authors' analysis was not used. Here the sample has about 42,000 distinct CDR3 sequences; 68% occur a single time. The top ten constitute 20% to 30% of the sample.

Note on this clonotype: Which antigen it targets is not known. Base qualities are not provided; no much larger clone lies one nucleotide away.

In the study, sorted CD4+ and CD8+ blood T cells from patients with severe aplastic anemia and from healthy subjects underwent deep sequencing of TCR repertoires. Ficoll-Paque density gradient centrifugation was used to isolate peripheral blood mononuclear cells. Before DNA extraction, CD4+ and CD8+ T cells were sorted by FACS or by magnetic beads. V was cut back by 3 bases and J by 4 bases, leaving a gap of 7 bases between them. According to the germline V gene (reference sequence), CDR1 reads SEHNR and CDR2 reads FQNEAQ. The CDR3 starts with the cysteine, ends with the phenylalanine, and has 14 residues. This entry keeps only the CDR3 DNA: 42 bases, framed from base 1.

This receptor chain uses TRBV7-9 and TRBJ2-6, with TRBD1 tentatively as D gene (6 bases match). Sequencing was performed on sorted CD4+, CD8+, or CD8+CD57+ T cells (not recorded which) from PBMCs. The clonotype originates from a human donor in good health, serving as a control. CDR3 region: CASSFGTGANVLTF. The bases read TGTGCCAGCAGCTTCGGGACAGGGGCCAACGTCCTGACTTTC.